The T cell receptor (beta chain) under discussion was sequenced for a study of regulatory T cells in long-lasting Graves disease. Time point specified: persistent/refractory GD, antithyroid drugs over 5 years with positive TRAb. There was RNA extracted from PBMCs, and the TCR library was made from it. From an endocrinology department in Xi'an, China, came the patients. V lost 0 bases to trimming and J lost 4 bases; unmatched junction nucleotides: 2. This CDR3 region has 14 residues. Germline loops: CDR1 MNHEY, CDR2 SVGEGT. Construction of the TCR beta libraries employed iRepertoire HTBI primers in conjunction with Arm-PCR of CDR3 regions. As processed by the authors: Looking across samples, the authors found some 67 TRBV and 14 TRBJ segments. TCRdb analysed the multiplex PCR reads with MiXCR anew, one entry per CDR3 protein. TCRdb, not the original authors, processed these V and J calls. The table includes around 450,000 distinct CDR3 sequences, roughly 21% detected once.

This clonotype was counted between two and nine times. The antigen is undetermined. Notes on the study in general: There were preferences for TRBV28, TRBJ1-2 and TRBJ2-5 in persistent disease. Persistent Graves' cases showed lower TCR diversity than newly diagnosed cases.

The V call is TRBV6-2 or TRBV6-3, the J call TRBJ2-7, with 8 bases matching TRBD2. The sequencing used peripheral blood mononuclear cells (PBMCs), collected when the disease was refractory, from a patient treated with antithyroid drugs. This TCR was recovered from a female donor with Graves disease. CDR3 sequence reads: CASSYSPGGYEQYF. The CDR3 DNA is TGTGCCAGCAGTTACTCGCCGGGAGGGTACGAGCAGTACTTC.